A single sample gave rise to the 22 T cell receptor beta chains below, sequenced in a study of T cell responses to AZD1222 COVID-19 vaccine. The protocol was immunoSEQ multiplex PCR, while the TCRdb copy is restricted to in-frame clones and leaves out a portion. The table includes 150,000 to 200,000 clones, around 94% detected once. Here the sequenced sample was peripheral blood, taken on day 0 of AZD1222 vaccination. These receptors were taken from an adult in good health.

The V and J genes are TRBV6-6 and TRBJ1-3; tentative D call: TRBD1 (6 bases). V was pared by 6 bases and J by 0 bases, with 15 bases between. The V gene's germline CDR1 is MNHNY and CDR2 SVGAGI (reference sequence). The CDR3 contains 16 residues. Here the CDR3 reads CASRVEGQISGNTIYF. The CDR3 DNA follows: TGTGCCAGCAGGGTGGAGGGACAAATCTCTGGAAACACCATATATTTT.

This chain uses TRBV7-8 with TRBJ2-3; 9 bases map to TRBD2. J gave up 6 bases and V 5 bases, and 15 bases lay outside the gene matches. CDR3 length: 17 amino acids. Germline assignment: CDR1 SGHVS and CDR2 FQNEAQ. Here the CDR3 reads CASSLFIAGVLGDTQYF. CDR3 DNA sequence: TGTGCCAGCAGCCTTTTCATAGCGGGAGTGTTAGGTGATACGCAGTATTTT.

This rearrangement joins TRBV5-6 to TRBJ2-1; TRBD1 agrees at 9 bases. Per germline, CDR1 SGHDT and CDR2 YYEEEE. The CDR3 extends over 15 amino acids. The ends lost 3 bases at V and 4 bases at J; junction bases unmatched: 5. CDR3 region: CASSSRDRAYNEQFF. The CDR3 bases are TGTGCCAGCAGCTCACGGGACAGGGCTTACAATGAGCAGTTCTTC.

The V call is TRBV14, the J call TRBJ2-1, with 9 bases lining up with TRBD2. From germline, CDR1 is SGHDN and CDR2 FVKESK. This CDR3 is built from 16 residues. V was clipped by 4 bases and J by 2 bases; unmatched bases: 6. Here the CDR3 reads CASSLVSGSTYNEQFF. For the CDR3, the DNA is TGTGCCAGCAGCCTCGTTAGCGGGAGCACCTACAATGAGCAGTTCTTC.

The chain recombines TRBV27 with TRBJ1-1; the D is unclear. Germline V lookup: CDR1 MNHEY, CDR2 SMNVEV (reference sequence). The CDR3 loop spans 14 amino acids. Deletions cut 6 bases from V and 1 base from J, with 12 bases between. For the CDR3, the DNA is TGTGCCAGCAGCCCACAGAGAAGGAACACTGAAGCTTTCTTT. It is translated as CASSPQRRNTEAFF.

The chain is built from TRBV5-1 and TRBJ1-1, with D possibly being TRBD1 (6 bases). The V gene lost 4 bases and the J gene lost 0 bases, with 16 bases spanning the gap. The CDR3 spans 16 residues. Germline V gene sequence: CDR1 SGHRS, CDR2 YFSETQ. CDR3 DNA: TGCGCCAGCAGCCCACGGACAGCGGGGCTGAACACTGAAGCTTTCTTT. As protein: CASSPRTAGLNTEAFF.

CDR3 protein: CAWVESPVADYGYTF. The CDR3 nucleotides read TGTGCCTGGGTCGAGAGTCCCGTAGCCGACTATGGCTACACCTTC. The genes are TRBV30 and TRBJ1-2, with unresolved D. Germline V gene lookup returns CDR1 GTSNPN and CDR2 SVGIG (reference sequence). The V gene lost 5 bases and the J gene lost 3 bases, with 19 bases spanning the gap. This CDR3 comprises 15 residues.

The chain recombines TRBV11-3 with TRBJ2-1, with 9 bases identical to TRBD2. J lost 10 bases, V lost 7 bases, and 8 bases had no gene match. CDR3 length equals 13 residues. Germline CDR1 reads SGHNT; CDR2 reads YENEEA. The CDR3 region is CASTVSGSGEQFF. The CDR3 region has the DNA TGTGCCAGCACCGTTAGCGGGAGTGGGGAGCAGTTCTTC.

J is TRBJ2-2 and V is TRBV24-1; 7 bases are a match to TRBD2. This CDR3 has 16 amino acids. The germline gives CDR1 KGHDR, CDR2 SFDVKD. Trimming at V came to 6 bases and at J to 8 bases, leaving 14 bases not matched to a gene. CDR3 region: CATSFGAAGVPGELFF. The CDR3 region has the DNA TGTGCCACCAGTTTTGGGGCGGCGGGAGTACCGGGGGAGCTGTTTTTT.

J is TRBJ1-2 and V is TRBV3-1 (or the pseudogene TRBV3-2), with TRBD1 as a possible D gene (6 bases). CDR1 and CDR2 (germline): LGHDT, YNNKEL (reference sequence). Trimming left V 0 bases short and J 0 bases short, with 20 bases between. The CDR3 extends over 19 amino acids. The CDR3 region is CASSQEILWDTTPNYGYTF. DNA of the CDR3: TGTGCCAGCAGCCAAGAAATTTTGTGGGACACGACCCCTAACTATGGCTACACCTTC.

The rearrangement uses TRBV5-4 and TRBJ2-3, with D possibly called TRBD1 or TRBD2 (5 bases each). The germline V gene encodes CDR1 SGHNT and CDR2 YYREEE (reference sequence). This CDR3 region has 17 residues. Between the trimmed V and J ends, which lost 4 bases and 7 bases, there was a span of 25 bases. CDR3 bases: TGTGCCAGCAGCCCCCCGATGCGCAGGGACCCACAGAATACGCAGTATTTT. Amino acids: CASSPPMRRDPQNTQYF. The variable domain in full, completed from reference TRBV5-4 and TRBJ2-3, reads ETGVTQSPTHLIKTRGQQVTLRCSSQSGHNTVSWYQQALGQGPQFIFQYYREEENGRGNFPPRFSGLQFPNYSSELNVNALELDDSALYLCASSPPMRRDPQNTQYFGPGTRLTVL.

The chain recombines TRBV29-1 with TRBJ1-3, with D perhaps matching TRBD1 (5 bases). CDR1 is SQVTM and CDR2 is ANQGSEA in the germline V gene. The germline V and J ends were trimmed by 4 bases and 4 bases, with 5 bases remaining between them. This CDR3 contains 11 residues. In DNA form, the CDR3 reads TGCAGCGTTGGACAGGGAAACACCATATATTTT. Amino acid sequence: CSVGQGNTIYF.

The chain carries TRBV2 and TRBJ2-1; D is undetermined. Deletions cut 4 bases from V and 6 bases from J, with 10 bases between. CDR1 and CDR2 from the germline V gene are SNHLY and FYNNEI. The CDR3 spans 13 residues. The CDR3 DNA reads TGTGCCAGCAGTGTGACCTTTAGCAATGAGCAGTTCTTC. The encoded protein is CASSVTFSNEQFF.

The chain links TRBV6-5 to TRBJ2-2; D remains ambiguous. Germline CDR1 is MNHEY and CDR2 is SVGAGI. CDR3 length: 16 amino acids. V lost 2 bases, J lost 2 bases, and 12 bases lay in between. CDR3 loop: CASSYDPNLNTGELFF. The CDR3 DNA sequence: TGTGCCAGCAGTTACGATCCCAACCTTAACACCGGGGAGCTGTTTTTT.

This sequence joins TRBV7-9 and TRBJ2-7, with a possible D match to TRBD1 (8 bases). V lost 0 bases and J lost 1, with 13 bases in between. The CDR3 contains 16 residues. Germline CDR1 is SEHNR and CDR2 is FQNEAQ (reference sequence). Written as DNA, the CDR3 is TGTGCCAGCAGCTTAGCAGCGGGACAGGTGTCCTACGAGCAGTACTTC. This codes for CASSLAAGQVSYEQYF.

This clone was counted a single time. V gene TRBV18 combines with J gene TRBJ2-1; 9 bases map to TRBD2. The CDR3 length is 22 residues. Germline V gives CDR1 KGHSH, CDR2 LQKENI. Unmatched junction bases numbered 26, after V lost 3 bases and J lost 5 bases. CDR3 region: CASSPRWGSSGRGTGGHNEQFF. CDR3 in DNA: TGTGCCAGCTCACCCCGATGGGGCAGTAGCGGGAGAGGGACGGGCGGCCACAATGAGCAGTTCTTC. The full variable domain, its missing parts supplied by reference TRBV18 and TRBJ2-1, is NAGVMQNPRHLVRRRGQEARLRCSPMKGHSHVYWYRQLPEEGLKFMVYLQKENIIDESGMPKERFSAEFPKEGPSILRIQQVVRGDSAAYFCASSPRWGSSGRGTGGHNEQFFGPGTRLTVL.

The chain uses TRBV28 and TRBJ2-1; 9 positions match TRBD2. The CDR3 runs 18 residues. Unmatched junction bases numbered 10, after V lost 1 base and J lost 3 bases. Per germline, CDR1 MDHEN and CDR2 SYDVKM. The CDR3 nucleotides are TGTGCCAGCAGTTTATTAACCCTACTAGCGGGTGTCTACAATGAGCAGTTCTTC. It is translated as CASSLLTLLAGVYNEQFF.

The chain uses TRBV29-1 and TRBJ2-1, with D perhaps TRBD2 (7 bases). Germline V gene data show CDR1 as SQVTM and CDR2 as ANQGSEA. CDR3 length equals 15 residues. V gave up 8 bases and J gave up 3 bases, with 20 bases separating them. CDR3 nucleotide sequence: TGCAGCTCCCAAGGGGGGCGGGAGTTCTACAATGAGCAGTTCTTC. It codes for CSSQGGREFYNEQFF.

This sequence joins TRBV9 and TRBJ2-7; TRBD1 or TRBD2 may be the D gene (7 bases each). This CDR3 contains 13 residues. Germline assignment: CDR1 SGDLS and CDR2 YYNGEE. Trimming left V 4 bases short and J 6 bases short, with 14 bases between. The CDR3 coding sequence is TGTGCCAGCAGCTCAGGGGGGGGCAGCGAGCAGTACTTC. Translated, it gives CASSSGGGSEQYF.

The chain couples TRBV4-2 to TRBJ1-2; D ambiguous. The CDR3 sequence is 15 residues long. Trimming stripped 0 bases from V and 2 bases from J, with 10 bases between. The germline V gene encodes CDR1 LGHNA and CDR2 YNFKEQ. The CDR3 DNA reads TGTGCCAGCAGCCAAGAATCTTCAGCAAACTATGGCTACACCTTC. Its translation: CASSQESSANYGYTF.

The CDR3 DNA reads TGTGCCAGCAGCAAAAAAGGGTCGAACACTGAAGCTTTCTTT. This sequence encodes CASSKKGSNTEAFF. The chain carries TRBV21-1 and TRBJ1-1. TRBV21-1 is listed as a pseudogene. This CDR3 has 14 residues.

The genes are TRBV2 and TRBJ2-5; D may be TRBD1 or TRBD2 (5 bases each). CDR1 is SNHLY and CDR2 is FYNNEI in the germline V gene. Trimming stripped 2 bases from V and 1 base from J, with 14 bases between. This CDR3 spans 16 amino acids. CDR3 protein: CASSEYGAGFQETQYF. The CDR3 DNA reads TGTGCCAGCAGTGAATACGGGGCGGGCTTCCAAGAGACCCAGTACTTC.